This T cell receptor (beta chain) was profiled in a study of cytomegalovirus exposure and HLA in healthy donors. Study at large: Within an early data release were about 85 million unique TCRs drawn from HLA-typed donors.

General study points: The only immune exposure information that was available was CMV serostatus.

PCR used 60 Vbeta primers and 13 Jbeta primers. Repertoires were generated with immunoSEQ multiplex PCR, while TCRdb's copy carries only in-frame clones and drops some. The data hold 95,000 or so clones, with about 86% observed a single time. As regards this clone: Its antigen remains unidentified.

In germline, CDR1 is SEHNR, CDR2 FQNEAQ (reference sequence). The CDR3 runs to 15 residues. V shed 1 base and J shed 3 bases, with 13 bases lying between them. The sequencing sample was made of PBMCs. The chain joins TRBV7-9 to TRBJ2-7; possible D gene TRBD2, 6 bases. This TCR was sampled from a woman aged 70-85 years in good health and CMV-seropositive. CDR3 protein: CASSLDSAGNYEQYF. CDR3 DNA sequence: TGTGCCAGCAGCTTAGACTCCGCGGGAAACTACGAGCAGTACTTC.